The rows below give T cell receptor beta chains drawn from one sample of a study of blood T cell repertoires in COVID-19. Sequenced by immunoSEQ multiplex PCR; TCRdb stores in-frame clones only, minus some. The sample lists tens of thousands of clones, around 85% occurring once. Sequenced: peripheral blood. The source of these receptors is a man aged 50 or older with active COVID-19. The CDR3 runs from the conserved cysteine through the conserved F or W. D genes are given only for firm matches. Clone size is given for some rows only: seen once, a few or many times, or a class if the clone is expanded.

NA	TRBD2	TRBV11-1	TRBJ2-1	TGTGCCAGCAGCTCCAGCGGGGGGGCGGGTGAGCAGTTCTTC	CASSSSGGAGEQFF
NA	TRBD1	TRBV6-2/TRBV6-3	TRBJ2-7	TGTGCCAGCAGTTACCAGTTGGACAGGGGATTCTACGAGCAGTACTTC	CASSYQLDRGFYEQYF
NA	TRBD2	TRBV7-8	TRBJ2-3	TGTGCCAGCAGCTTAGGTCCGCTAGCGGGAATCACAGATACGCAGTATTTT	CASSLGPLAGITDTQYF
NA	TRBD1	TRBV28	TRBJ2-7	TGTGCCAGCAGTGCCGGGACAGGCCCCTACGAGCAGTACTTC	CASSAGTGPYEQYF
NA	NA	TRBV3-1/TRBV3-2	TRBJ1-5	TGTGCCAGCAGCCGTTCCGGGAGGAATCAGCCCCAGCATTTT	CASSRSGRNQPQHF
NA	TRBD1	TRBV30	TRBJ1-1	TGTGCCTGGACCAAAGACAGGGGCACTGAAGCTTTCTTT	CAWTKDRGTEAFF
NA	NA	TRBV19	TRBJ2-7	TGTGCCAGTAGCCCCCAGTTATTCGACGAGCAGTACTTC	CASSPQLFDEQYF
NA	TRBD2	TRBV9	TRBJ2-2	TGTGCCAGCAGCGTAGCTGTGACTAGCGGGATTCACACCGGGGAGCTGTTTTTT	CASSVAVTSGIHTGELFF
NA	TRBD2	TRBV5-1	TRBJ2-7	TGCGCCAGCAGCTTAAGCGGGGGAACCCCCGAGCAGTACTTC	CASSLSGGTPEQYF
NA	TRBD2	TRBV24-1	TRBJ2-1	TGTGCCACCAGTGACGGCCTAGCGGGGGGGCGTAATGAGCAGTTCTTC	CATSDGLAGGRNEQFF
NA	NA	TRBV7-6	TRBJ2-1	TGTGCCAGCAGCTTCGACAGGAGCTCCTACAATGAGCAGTTCTTC	CASSFDRSSYNEQFF
NA	NA	TRBV3-1/TRBV3-2	TRBJ2-1	TGTGCCAGTGGATGGCGGGGTTTGTACAATGAGCAGTTCTTC	CASGWRGLYNEQFF
NA	TRBD1	TRBV11-3	TRBJ2-7	TGTGCCAGCAGCCTAGTCGGGACAGGGGGCAATGCCGGGCTCTCTCTCGAGCAGTACTTC	CASSLVGTGGNAGLSLEQYF
NA	TRBD1	TRBV11-3	TRBJ1-1	TGTGCCAGCAGCCCAGGGACAGGGGGGTCAACTGAAGCTTTCTTT	CASSPGTGGSTEAFF
NA	TRBD1	TRBV5-1	TRBJ1-2	TGCGCCAGCAGCTTGGGGCAGGGGGCTTATGGCTACACCTTC	CASSLGQGAYGYTF
few	NA	TRBV5-1	TRBJ2-1	TGCGCCAGCAGCTTGGCCGGTGGAACAGGGACGAATGAGCAGTTCTTC	CASSLAGGTGTNEQFF
NA	NA	TRBV5-6	TRBJ2-3	TGTGCCAGCAGCTTAGGCTGGGGCCCAAGAGATACGCAGTATTTT	CASSLGWGPRDTQYF
NA	NA	TRBV28	TRBJ1-2	TGTGCCAGCTCGGTTGCGCGTATACCTACCTATGGCTACACCTTC	CASSVARIPTYGYTF
NA	TRBD1	TRBV28	TRBJ2-2	TGTGCCAGCAGTTTGGGGACAGGGGGCGCGTTTTTT	CASSLGTGGAFF
NA	NA	TRBV12-3/TRBV12-4	TRBJ2-5	TGTGCCAGCGGTCGACAGTACCAAGAGACCCAGTACTTC	CASGRQYQETQYF
NA	TRBD2	TRBV9	TRBJ2-1	TGTGCCAGCAGCAGAACCGGGACTAGCGGTTACAATGAGCAGTTCTTC	CASSRTGTSGYNEQFF
once	NA	TRBV11-1	TRBJ2-7	TGTGCCAGCAGCTTATCTAAGCGGGACGAGCAGTACTTC	CASSLSKRDEQYF
NA	TRBD2	TRBV5-1	TRBJ2-3	TGCGCCAGCAGCTTGTTTGTTAGCGGGGCCAGCACAGATACGCAGTATTTT	CASSLFVSGASTDTQYF
NA	TRBD1	TRBV27	TRBJ2-7	TGTGCCAGCAGTCCAGGACAGGGGGCCGACGAGCAGTACTTC	CASSPGQGADEQYF
NA	TRBD1	TRBV9	TRBJ2-7	TGTGCCAGCAGCGTAGTGGGGGACAGGCTCCACTACGAGCAGTACTTC	CASSVVGDRLHYEQYF
NA	TRBD1	TRBV11-3	TRBJ2-6	TGTGCCAGCATGGGACAGGGGAGGAGTGGGGCCAACGTCCTGACTTTC	CASMGQGRSGANVLTF
few	NA	TRBV12-3/TRBV12-4	TRBJ1-4	TGTGCCAGCAGTTTTTTGGGGGCGGACCTACTGTTTTTT	CASSFLGADLLFF
few	NA	TRBV6-5	TRBJ1-5	TGTGCCAGCAGTTCCGGGGATCAGCCCCAGCATTTT	CASSSGDQPQHF
NA	TRBD2	TRBV6-1	TRBJ2-7	TGTGCCAGCAGTGCCGGGGGGACTAGCGGGTTCTGGGCCTACGAGCAGTACTTC	CASSAGGTSGFWAYEQYF
NA	NA	TRBV18	TRBJ2-2	TGTGCCAGCTCACCGCAGGCAAACACCGGGGAGCTGTTTTTT	CASSPQANTGELFF
NA	NA	TRBV14	TRBJ1-2	TGTGCCAGCAGCCGACAGGCTGGCTACACCTTC	CASSRQAGYTF
NA	NA	TRBV7-2	TRBJ1-1	TGTGCCAGCAGCTTCCTCGGGGGGGGGTCTGAAGCTTTCTTT	CASSFLGGGSEAFF
NA	TRBD1	TRBV10-3	TRBJ2-3	TGTGCCACCGGGGACAGGGGGCCCACAGATACGCAGTATTTT	CATGDRGPTDTQYF
NA	NA	TRBV7-2	TRBJ1-2	TGTGCCAGCAGCTTAGCGAGGAGACAGACTTATGGCTACACCTTC	CASSLARRQTYGYTF
NA	NA	TRBV30	TRBJ2-7	TGTGCCTGGAAAGAGGACACAACCTACGAGCAGTACTTC	CAWKEDTTYEQYF
NA	NA	TRBV27	TRBJ2-6	TGTGCCAGCAGTCCCCGGGGGGCCGGGGCCAACGTCCTGACTTTC	CASSPRGAGANVLTF
once	NA	TRBV19	TRBJ2-4	TGTGCCAGTAGTCCCGGGGACATCGTTTTAGCCAAAAACATTCAGTACTTC	CASSPGDIVLAKNIQYF
once	NA	TRBV2	TRBJ2-7	TGTGCCAGCCGAAAGACAGTCTCCTACGAGCAGTACTTC	CASRKTVSYEQYF
NA	TRBD1	TRBV5-5	TRBJ2-7	TGTGCCAGCAGCTTGGGGGGACAGGGGAGGGAGCAGTACTTC	CASSLGGQGREQYF
NA	NA	TRBV27	TRBJ1-4	TGTGCCAGCAGTTTAACCGGAGGGGCTAGAGAAAAACTGTTTTTT	CASSLTGGAREKLFF
NA	NA	TRBV7-3	TRBJ2-1	TGTGCCAGCAGCCCAAGACAGGGACTGAACAATGAGCAGTTCTTC	CASSPRQGLNNEQFF
NA	TRBD1	TRBV7-2	TRBJ1-2	TGTGCCAGCAGCCGGGGACAGGGGACCCCGTGGGGCTACACCTTC	CASSRGQGTPWGYTF
NA	NA	TRBV6-5	TRBJ2-7	TGTGCCAGCAGCAGTGACAGGAACTACGAGCAGTACTTC	CASSSDRNYEQYF
NA	TRBD2	TRBV6-2/TRBV6-3	TRBJ2-7	TGTGCCAGCAGTCGGACTAGCGGGAGCTCCTACGAGCAGTACTTC	CASSRTSGSSYEQYF
NA	NA	TRBV27	TRBJ2-3	TGTGCCAGCAGCAAAATTGGCACAGATACGCAGTATTTT	CASSKIGTDTQYF
NA	TRBD1	TRBV9	TRBJ2-7	TGTGCCAGCAGCGTACGACCGGACAGGGGGAGCTACGAGCAGTACTTC	CASSVRPDRGSYEQYF
once	TRBD1	TRBV4-2	TRBJ2-3	TGTGCCAGCAGCCAACACGGGACAGGGGAAACAGATACGCAGTATTTT	CASSQHGTGETDTQYF
NA	NA	TRBV2	TRBJ1-5	TGTGCCAGCACCGAGCAGGGAATCCAGCCCCAGCATTTT	CASTEQGIQPQHF
NA	TRBD1	TRBV28	TRBJ2-7	TGTGCCAGCAGTAACAGGGGAGAGCAGTACTTC	CASSNRGEQYF
NA	TRBD1	TRBV15	TRBJ2-1	TGTGCCACCAGCAGACAGAGGGGGCGAGGGCACAATGAGCAGTTCTTC	CATSRQRGRGHNEQFF